This TCR beta chain was retrieved from a study of beta chain features in type 1 diabetes. Overall study context: All samples together contributed almost 110,000,000 sorted cells for examination.

General study results and limits: In every one of the four CD4+ subsets, TCRB CDR3s were moderately but significantly shorter in Type 1 diabetes patients. Here, the possible influence of HLA type (on TCRB rearrangement) remained unresolved.

Sequenced material consisted of expressed TCRB transcripts (all of the isolated RNA was reverse transcribed). Sequenced by immunoSEQ multiplex PCR; TCRdb stores in-frame clones only, minus some. In the table there are approximately 120,000 clones, approximately 39% of which are singletons. This clone was found a few times. What it binds is unknown. Stem cell-like memory, regulatory, central memory and naive CD4+ cells were sorted via CD45RO/CCR7/CD25/CD127/CD95/CD27. Sequencing was carried out using stem cell memory CD4+ T cells from blood. The sequence derives from a woman aged 18-29 years in good health.

In DNA, the CDR3 is TGTGCCACCAGCAGCGACAGGGTTAGCAATCAGCCCCAGCATTTT. Amino acids: CATSSDRVSNQPQHF. V usage is TRBV15 and J usage is TRBJ1-5, with 7 bases identical to TRBD1. The CDR3 contains 15 residues. J was trimmed by 0 bases and V by 3 bases; bases with no gene match: 2. The germline CDR1 and CDR2 sequences are LNHNV and YYDKDF (reference sequence).